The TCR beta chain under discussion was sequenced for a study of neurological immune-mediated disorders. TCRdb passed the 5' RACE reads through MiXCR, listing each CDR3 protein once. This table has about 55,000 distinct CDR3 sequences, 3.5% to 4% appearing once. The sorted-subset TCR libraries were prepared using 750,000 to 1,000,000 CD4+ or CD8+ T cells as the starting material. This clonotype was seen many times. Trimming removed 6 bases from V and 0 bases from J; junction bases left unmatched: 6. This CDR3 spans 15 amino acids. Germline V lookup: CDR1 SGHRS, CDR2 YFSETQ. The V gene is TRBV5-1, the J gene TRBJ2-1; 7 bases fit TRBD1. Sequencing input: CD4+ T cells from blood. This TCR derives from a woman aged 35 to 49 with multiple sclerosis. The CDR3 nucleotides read TGCGCCAGCAACCTACAGGGGAGCTCCTACAATGAGCAGTTCTTC. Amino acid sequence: CASNLQGSSYNEQFF.